The 3 T cell receptor beta chains reported below all come from one sample, sequenced in a study of identifying expanded T cells in peripheral blood (dated by TCRdb to the late 2010s). Libraries came from the immunoSEQ multiplex PCR assay. As stored in TCRdb, this immuneACCESS dataset retains in-frame rearrangements with V and J assigned. A fraction of the clones does not appear; measured against another copy, unresolved V genes explain less than half of the discrepancy, and the remainder lacks a known reason. Across this sample there are approximately 85,000 clones, with around nine tenths seen only once. The ten largest account for 15% to 20% of the sample. The sample consisted of blood. These receptors all come from a person between 18 and 75 years old in good health.

This clone was observed once. The rearrangement links TRBV25-1 to TRBJ1-2; D not resolved. The V end was cut by 4 bases, the J end by 1 base, with 10 bases between. The CDR3 consists of 14 residues. Germline-derived CDR1 and CDR2 are MGHDK and SYGVNS. The CDR3, as DNA: TGTGCCAGCAGTGCGGGAGTCAGTAACTATGGCTACACCTTC. Its protein is CASSAGVSNYGYTF.

In regard to this clone: A read error may explain this, as a much larger clone is one base away. Other DNA sequences in the same sample also yield this CDR3. V and J are TRBV30 and TRBJ1-3; D unresolved. CDR1 and CDR2 (germline): GTSNPN, SVGIG (reference sequence). This CDR3 has 11 residues. V was shortened by 0 bases and J by 4 bases, with 1 base between the two germline ends. The CDR3: CAWSVGNTIYF. The DNA of the CDR3 is TGTGCCTGGAGTGTGGGAAACACCATATATTTT.

The V gene is TRBV10-2, the J gene TRBJ2-1; no firm D call. In germline, CDR1 is WSHSY, CDR2 SAAADI. V lost 5 bases, J lost 9 bases, and 14 bases lay in between. There are 13 residues in the CDR3. CDR3 nucleotide sequence: TGCGCCAGCAGTATAGTGACTCCCCGTGAGCAGTTCTTC. Amino acids: CASSIVTPREQFF.